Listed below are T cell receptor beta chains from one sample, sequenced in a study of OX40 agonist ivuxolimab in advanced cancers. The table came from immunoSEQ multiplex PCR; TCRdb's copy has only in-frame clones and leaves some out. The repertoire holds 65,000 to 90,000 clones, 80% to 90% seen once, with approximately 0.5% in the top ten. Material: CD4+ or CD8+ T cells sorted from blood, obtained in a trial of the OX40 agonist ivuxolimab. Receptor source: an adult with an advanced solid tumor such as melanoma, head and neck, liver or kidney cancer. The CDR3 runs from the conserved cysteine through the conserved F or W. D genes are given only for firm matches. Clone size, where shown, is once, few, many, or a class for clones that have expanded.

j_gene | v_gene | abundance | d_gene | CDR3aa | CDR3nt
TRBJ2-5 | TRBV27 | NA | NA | CASSSWQGWEETQYF | TGTGCCAGCAGTTCATGGCAGGGGTGGGAAGAGACCCAGTACTTC
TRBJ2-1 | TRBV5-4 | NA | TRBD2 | CASSPPGLAGGPYNEQFF | TGTGCCAGCAGCCCGCCGGGACTAGCGGGAGGGCCGTACAATGAGCAGTTCTTC
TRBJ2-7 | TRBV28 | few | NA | CASSLWTYEQYF | TGTGCCAGCAGTTTATGGACCTACGAGCAGTACTTC
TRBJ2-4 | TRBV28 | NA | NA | CASSTRDLPYF | TGTGCCAGCAGTACCAGGGACCTCCCTTACTTC
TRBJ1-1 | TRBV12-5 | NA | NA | CASGLARGVSGLWGNTEAFF | TGTGCTAGTGGTTTGGCCAGAGGGGTTTCAGGTTTATGGGGGAACACTGAAGCTTTCTTT
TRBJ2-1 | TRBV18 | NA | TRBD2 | CASSPQPSGKGSYNEQFF | TGTGCCAGCTCACCACAGCCTAGCGGAAAGGGGTCCTACAATGAGCAGTTCTTC
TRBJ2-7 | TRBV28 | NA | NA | CASSTHARVVYEQYF | TGTGCCAGCAGCACCCACGCCAGGGTTGTCTACGAGCAGTACTTC
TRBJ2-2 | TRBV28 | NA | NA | CASSSGVPPRELFF | TGTGCCAGCAGTTCAGGGGTCCCTCCCAGGGAGCTGTTTTTT
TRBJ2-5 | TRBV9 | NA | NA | CASSVGPGRAFGETQYF | TGTGCCAGCAGCGTAGGTCCGGGCAGGGCCTTCGGAGAGACCCAGTACTTC
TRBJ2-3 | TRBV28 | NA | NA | CASSLIGRERGVQYF | TGTGCCAGCAGTTTAATCGGGCGGGAGAGGGGGGTGCAGTATTTT
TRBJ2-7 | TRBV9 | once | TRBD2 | CASSVEAGAIEQYF | TGTGCCAGCAGCGTAGAAGCGGGAGCCATCGAGCAGTACTTC
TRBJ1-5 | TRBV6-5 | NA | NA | CASSSQQGYQPQHF | TGTGCCAGCAGTTCCCAACAGGGATATCAGCCCCAGCATTTT
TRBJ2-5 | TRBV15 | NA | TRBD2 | CATSRYRGGSPQETQYF | TGTGCCACCAGCAGATATCGGGGGGGAAGTCCCCAAGAGACCCAGTACTTC
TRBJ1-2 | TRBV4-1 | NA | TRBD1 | CASSHSKDRGSGYTF | TGCGCCAGCAGCCATAGTAAAGACAGGGGATCTGGCTACACCTTC
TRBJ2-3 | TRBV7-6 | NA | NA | CASSLSTFTDTQYF | TGTGCCAGCAGCTTATCGACTTTCACAGATACGCAGTATTTT
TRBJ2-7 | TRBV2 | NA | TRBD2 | CASRETSPSYEQYF | TGTGCCAGCAGGGAGACTAGCCCCAGCTACGAGCAGTACTTC
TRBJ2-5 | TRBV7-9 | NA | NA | CASSLTTGRETQYF | TGTGCCAGCAGCCTTACGACAGGAAGGGAGACCCAGTACTTC
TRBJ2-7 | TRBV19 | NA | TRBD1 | CASSIPGQEDVKQYF | TGTGCCAGTAGTATTCCGGGACAGGAAGACGTAAAGCAGTACTTC
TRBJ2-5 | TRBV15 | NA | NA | CATSRDPRQETQYF | TGTGCCACCAGCAGAGACCCTCGACAAGAGACCCAGTACTTC
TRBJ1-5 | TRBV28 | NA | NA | CASRGSRDQPQHF | TGTGCCAGCAGGGGCTCACGAGATCAGCCCCAGCATTTT
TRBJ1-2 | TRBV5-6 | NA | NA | CASSIGRIDNYGYTF | TGTGCCAGCAGCATAGGACGTATCGATAACTATGGCTACACCTTC
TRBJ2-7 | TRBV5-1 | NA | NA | CASRGGFTGDEQYF | TGCGCCAGCAGAGGAGGGTTTACAGGGGACGAGCAGTACTTC
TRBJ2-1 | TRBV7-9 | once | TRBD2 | CASRVGLAVTKGNEQFF | TGTGCCAGCAGAGTAGGCCTAGCGGTAACCAAGGGCAATGAGCAGTTCTTC
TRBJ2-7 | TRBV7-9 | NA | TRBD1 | CASSRTGQGFSYEQYF | TGTGCCAGCAGCCGGACCGGACAGGGCTTTTCCTACGAGCAGTACTTC
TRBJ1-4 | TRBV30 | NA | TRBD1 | CAWSGDRGEKLFF | TGTGCCTGGAGTGGGGACAGGGGTGAAAAACTGTTTTTT
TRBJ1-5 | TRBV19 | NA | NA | CASRSSLGVRNQPQHF | TGTGCCAGTAGATCCTCACTAGGGGTTCGTAATCAGCCCCAGCATTTT
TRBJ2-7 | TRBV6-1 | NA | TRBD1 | CATQTTGTGTYEQYF | TGTGCCACACAAACCACCGGGACAGGGACCTACGAGCAGTACTTC
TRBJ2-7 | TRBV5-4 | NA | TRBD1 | CASSLRDSSSYEQYF | TGTGCCAGCAGCCTCCGGGACAGTTCCTCCTACGAGCAGTACTTC
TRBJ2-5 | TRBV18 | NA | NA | CASSPVGGETQYF | TGTGCCAGCTCACCTGTAGGGGGAGAGACCCAGTACTTC
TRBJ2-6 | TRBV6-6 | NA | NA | CASMRVNSGANVLTF | TGTGCCAGCATGAGAGTTAACTCTGGGGCCAACGTCCTGACTTTC
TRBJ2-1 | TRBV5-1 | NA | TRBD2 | CASSLRTSGYNEQFF | TGCGCCAGCAGCTTGAGGACTAGCGGCTACAATGAGCAGTTCTTC
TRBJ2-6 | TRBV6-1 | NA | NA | CASRGSGANVLTF | TGTGCCAGCAGGGGCTCTGGGGCCAACGTCCTGACTTTC
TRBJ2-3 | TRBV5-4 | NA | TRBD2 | CASSLGLAGRDTQYF | TGTGCCAGCAGCTTGGGACTAGCGGGACGAGATACGCAGTATTTT
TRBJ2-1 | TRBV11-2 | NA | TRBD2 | CASSQVLAGFPNEQFF | TGTGCCAGCAGCCAAGTACTAGCGGGATTTCCCAATGAGCAGTTCTTC
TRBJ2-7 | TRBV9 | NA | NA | CASSRTLESYEQYF | TGTGCCAGCAGTCGTACACTTGAGTCCTACGAGCAGTACTTC
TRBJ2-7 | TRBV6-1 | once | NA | CASSEETAPPYDEQYF | TGTGCCAGCAGTGAAGAGACAGCCCCCCCCTACGACGAGCAGTACTTC
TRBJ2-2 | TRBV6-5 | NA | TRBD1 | CATDRTGDTGELFF | TGTGCCACAGATCGGACAGGGGACACCGGGGAGCTGTTTTTT
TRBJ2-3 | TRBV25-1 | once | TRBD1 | CASRGQGRDTQYF | TGTGCCAGCAGGGGACAGGGGAGAGATACGCAGTATTTT
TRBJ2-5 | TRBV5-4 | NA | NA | CASSLEGRGVVETQYF | TGTGCCAGCAGCTTGGAGGGCAGGGGGGTCGTAGAGACCCAGTACTTC
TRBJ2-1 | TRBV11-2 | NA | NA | CASSLSRSWSEQFF | TGTGCCAGCAGCTTATCCAGAAGTTGGAGTGAGCAGTTCTTC
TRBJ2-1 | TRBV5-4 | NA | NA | CASSLLGKYNEQFF | TGTGCCAGCAGCTTACTTGGAAAATACAATGAGCAGTTCTTC
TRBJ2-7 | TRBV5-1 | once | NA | CASSSGPASYEQYF | TGCGCCAGCAGCTCGGGTCCCGCCTCCTACGAGCAGTACTTC
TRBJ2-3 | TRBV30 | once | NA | CAWGVGPTDTQYF | TGTGCCTGGGGGGTTGGCCCCACAGATACGCAGTATTTT
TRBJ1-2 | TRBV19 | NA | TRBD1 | CASSTGQVANYGYTF | TGTGCCAGTAGTACCGGACAGGTAGCTAACTATGGCTACACCTTC
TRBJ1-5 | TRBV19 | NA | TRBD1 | CASSTGGGNQPQHF | TGTGCCAGTAGTACAGGGGGCGGCAATCAGCCCCAGCATTTT
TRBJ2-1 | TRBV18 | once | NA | CASSLQGNEQFF | TGTGCCAGCTCGCTTCAGGGGAATGAGCAGTTCTTC
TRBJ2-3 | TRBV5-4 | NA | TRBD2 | CASSLASAGGGPDTQYF | TGTGCCAGCAGCTTGGCCTCAGCGGGAGGCGGGCCAGATACGCAGTATTTT
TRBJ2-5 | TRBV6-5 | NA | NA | CASSSPRIQETQYF | TGTGCCAGCAGTTCCCCTCGGATCCAAGAGACCCAGTACTTC
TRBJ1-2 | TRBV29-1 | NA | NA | CSAASGAGYGYTF | TGCAGCGCCGCCTCTGGGGCAGGCTATGGCTACACCTTC
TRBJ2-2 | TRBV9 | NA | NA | CASSPTGREEGGSNTGELFF | TGTGCCAGCAGCCCGACAGGGAGGGAGGAGGGCGGGTCAAACACCGGGGAGCTGTTTTTT
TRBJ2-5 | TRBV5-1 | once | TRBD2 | CASSPGLAGGETQYF | TGCGCCAGCAGCCCAGGACTAGCGGGGGGGGAGACCCAGTACTTC
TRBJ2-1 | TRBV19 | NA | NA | CASSISASYNEQFF | TGTGCCAGTAGTATCAGCGCCTCCTACAATGAGCAGTTCTTC
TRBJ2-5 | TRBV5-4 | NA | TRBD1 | CASSSTGVETQYF | TGTGCCAGCAGCTCGACAGGGGTGGAGACCCAGTACTTC
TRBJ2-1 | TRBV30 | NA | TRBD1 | CAWSTRTGGSYNEQFF | TGTGCCTGGAGTACGCGGACAGGGGGATCCTACAATGAGCAGTTCTTC
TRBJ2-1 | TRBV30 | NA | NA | CAWSVLGGGNEQFF | TGTGCCTGGAGTGTACTCGGCGGAGGGAATGAGCAGTTCTTC
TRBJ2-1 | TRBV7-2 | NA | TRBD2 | CASSYRAGGYNEQFF | TGTGCCAGCAGCTATAGGGCGGGAGGGTACAATGAGCAGTTCTTC
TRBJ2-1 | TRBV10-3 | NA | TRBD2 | CAISLGLDNEQFF | TGTGCCATCAGCCTCGGACTAGACAATGAGCAGTTCTTC
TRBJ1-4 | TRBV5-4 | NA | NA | CASSLGAGRDEKLFF | TGTGCCAGCAGCTTGGGGGCAGGGAGAGATGAAAAACTGTTTTTT
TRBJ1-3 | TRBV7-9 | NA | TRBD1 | CASSPGQGRGGNTIYF | TGTGCCAGCAGCCCAGGACAGGGAAGAGGTGGAAACACCATATATTTT
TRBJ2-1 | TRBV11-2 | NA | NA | CASSLLTWLGANEQFF | TGTGCCAGCAGCCTATTAACTTGGTTAGGGGCCAATGAGCAGTTCTTC